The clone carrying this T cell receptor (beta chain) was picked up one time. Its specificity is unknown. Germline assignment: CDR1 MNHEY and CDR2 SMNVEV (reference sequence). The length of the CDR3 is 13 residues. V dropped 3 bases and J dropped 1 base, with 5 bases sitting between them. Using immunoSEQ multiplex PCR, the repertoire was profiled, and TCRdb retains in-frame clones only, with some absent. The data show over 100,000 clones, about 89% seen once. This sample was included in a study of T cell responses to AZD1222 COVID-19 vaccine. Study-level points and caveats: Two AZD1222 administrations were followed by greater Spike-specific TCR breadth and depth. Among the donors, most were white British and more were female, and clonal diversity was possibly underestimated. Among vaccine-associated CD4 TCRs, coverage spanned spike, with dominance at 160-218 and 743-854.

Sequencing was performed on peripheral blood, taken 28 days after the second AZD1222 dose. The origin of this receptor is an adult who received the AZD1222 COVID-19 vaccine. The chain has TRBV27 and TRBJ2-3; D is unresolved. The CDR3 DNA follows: TGTGCCAGCAGTTTCTTCGGCACAGATACGCAGTATTTT. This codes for CASSFFGTDTQYF.